Sequencing of this T cell receptor beta chain was carried out in a study of CD8+ T cells in alopecia areata. General study points: Possibly as an HLA-related effect, TCR sharing across patients appeared less clear than in mice. Scalp lesions, especially in alopecia totalis/universalis, had higher clonality than normal scalp.

Comments on this clone: Its antigen is not identified.

Treatment indicated: oral pan-JAK inhibitor, 5-10 mg twice daily. Germline V gene sequence: CDR1 MGHDK, CDR2 SYGVNS. Trimming cost V 4 bases and J 2 bases, with 9 bases left between them. The CDR3 is 13 residues long. Following extraction, RNA underwent reverse transcription to cDNA, which served as the sequencing template. Assay used: immunoSEQ multiplex PCR; TCRdb lists only in-frame clones, some missing. The repertoire holds about 220,000 clones, with more than 45% as singletons. The receptor was isolated from a human donor with alopecia areata. V is TRBV25-1 and J is TRBJ2-7, with no clear D. Sample: CD4+ T cells sorted from blood, taken at week 4, from a patient treated with tofacitinib. DNA for the CDR3: TGTGCCAGCAGTGGAGTGGGCGCCTACGAGCAGTACTTC. It is translated as CASSGVGAYEQYF.